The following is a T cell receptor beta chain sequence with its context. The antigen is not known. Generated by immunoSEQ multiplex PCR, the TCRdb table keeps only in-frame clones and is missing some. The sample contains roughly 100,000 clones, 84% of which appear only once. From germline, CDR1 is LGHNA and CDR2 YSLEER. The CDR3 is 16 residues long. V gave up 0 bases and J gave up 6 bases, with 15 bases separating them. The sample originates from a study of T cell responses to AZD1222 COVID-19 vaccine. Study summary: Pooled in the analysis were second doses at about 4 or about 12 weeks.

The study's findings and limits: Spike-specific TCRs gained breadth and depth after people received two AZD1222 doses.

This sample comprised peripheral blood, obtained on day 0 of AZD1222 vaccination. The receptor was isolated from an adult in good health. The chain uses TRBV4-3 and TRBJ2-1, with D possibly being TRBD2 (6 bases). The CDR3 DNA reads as TGCGCCAGCAGCCAAGAGGGGGAGGCGGGGCTCAATGAGCAGTTCTTC. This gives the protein CASSQEGEAGLNEQFF.